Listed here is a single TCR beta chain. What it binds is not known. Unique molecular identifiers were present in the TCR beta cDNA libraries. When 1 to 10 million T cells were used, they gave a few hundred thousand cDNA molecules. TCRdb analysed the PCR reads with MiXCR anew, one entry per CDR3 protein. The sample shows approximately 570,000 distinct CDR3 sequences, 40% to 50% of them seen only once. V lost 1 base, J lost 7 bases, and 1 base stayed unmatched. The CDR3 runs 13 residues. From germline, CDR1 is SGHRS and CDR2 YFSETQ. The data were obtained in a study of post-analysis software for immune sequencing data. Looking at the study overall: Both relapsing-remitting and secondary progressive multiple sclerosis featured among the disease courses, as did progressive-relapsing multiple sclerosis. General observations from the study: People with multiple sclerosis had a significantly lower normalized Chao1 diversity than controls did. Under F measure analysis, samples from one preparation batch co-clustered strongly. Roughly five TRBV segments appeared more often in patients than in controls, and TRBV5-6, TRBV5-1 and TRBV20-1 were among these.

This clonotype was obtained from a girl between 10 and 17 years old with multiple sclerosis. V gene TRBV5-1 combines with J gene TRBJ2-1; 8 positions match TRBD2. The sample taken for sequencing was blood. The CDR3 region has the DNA TGCGCCAGCAGCTTGACTAGCGGAAATGAGCAGTTCTTC. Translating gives CASSLTSGNEQFF. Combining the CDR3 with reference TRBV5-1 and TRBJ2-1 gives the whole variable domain KAGVTQTPRYLIKTRGQQVTLSCSPISGHRSVSWYQQTPGQGLQFLFEYFSETQRNKGNFPGRFSGRQFSNSRSEMNVSTLELGDSALYLCASSLTSGNEQFFGPGTRLTVL.